The clone carrying this T cell receptor (beta chain) occurred many times. RNA transcripts were the template for amplifying TCR beta CDR3 regions. The TCR CDR3 first-round RT-PCR relied on the HTBI primer set. TCRdb reprocessed the multiplex PCR reads with MiXCR, giving one entry per CDR3 protein. The table includes around 600,000 distinct CDR3 sequences, about 45% detected once. These data belong to a study of T cells in Graves' hyperthyroidism and ophthalmopathy. Germline lookup yields CDR1 DFQATT and CDR2 SNEGSKA (reference sequence). The CDR3 has 14 residues. Trimming removed 1 base from V and 5 bases from J, with 9 bases in between.

This chain uses TRBV20-1 with TRBJ1-6; D might be TRBD1 (6 bases). The sequenced material came from peripheral blood or thyroid tissue (not recorded which). The receptor's source is an adult man with Graves' disease, either hyperthyroidism or ophthalmopathy (not recorded which). CDR3 bases: TGCAGTGCTAGAGGTGCAGGGGATAATTCACCCCTCCACTTT. It specifies CSARGAGDNSPLHF.